This TCR beta chain comes out of a study of shared clonotypes between healthy human individuals (dated by TCRdb to 2018 to 2020). Regarding the study in general: The cohort comprised two women and a few men aged 18 to 49 years. Each donor's leukapheresis produced roughly between roughly 0.85 and 10 billion PBMCs. To estimate repertoire size and how much clonotype sharing occurs between individuals, the study deeply sequenced the blood TCR repertoires of 5 or 6 healthy adults. Libraries were prepared and TCR repertoires were sequenced by different laboratories using diverse techniques, in order to increase sequencing depth and limit assay-specific biases. The study at large found these results: The small number of donors limited the genetic and exposure-history diversity represented. Pairwise subsampling led to the expectation that sequencing depth would affect the degree of clonotype sharing among donors. Only blood was sampled, and tissue TCR repertoires likely differ from those in blood.

TCR CDR3 regions were amplified from genomic DNA by multiplex PCR using the deep immunoSEQ assay. For each cell subset, the extracted genomic DNA was distributed evenly across all wells of several immunoSEQ 96-well plates, and each plate served as one replicate. Each replicate PCR for unsorted PBMC received roughly 0.3 ug genomic DNA, equal to 30,000 to 35,000 T cell genomes. Ten immunoSEQ deep assay plates were used to sequence unsorted PBMC genomic DNA. Purified libraries were measured with a Qubit 3.0 fluorometer, size-checked on a Bioanalyzer 2100, and measured again with the KAPA Library Quantification kit. Every immunoSEQ 96-well plate was sequenced on a separate single-read 150-cycle Illumina NextSeq 550 flow cell. Per the original workflow: The immunoSEQ output contained only junctional sequences without quality scores, so filtering could not match that applied to full-length reads. To assign V/J genes and CDR3, sequences were annotated using PyIR, a Python wrapper for IgBLAST v1.9, with IMGT germline references. Reads with weak V/J assignments (E-value above 1e-6), missing CDR3, stop codons, out-of-frame junctions, or ambiguous translated residues were removed. A V3J clonotype was defined by an identical inferred V gene, J gene, and CDR3 amino acid sequence. To compute the percentage overlap between repertoires, the number of shared unique clonotypes was divided by the size of the smaller repertoire. Three approaches were used to assess repertoire richness: RTK rarefaction, the Chao1 estimator, and Recon v2.1 estimates of unobserved clonotypes. Drawn from immuneACCESS, this table holds only the in-frame rearrangements with V and J called that TCRdb kept. Clones are partly lost; checked studies trace under half to an unresolved V gene and leave the rest unexplained. V and J calls and clone size follow that table, whereas D and trimming were derived from the DNA. Across this sample there are some 510,000 clones, with 60% to 85% seen only once. About an eighth of the sample comes from the top ten.

Comment on this clone: This clone's antigen is unknown. No much larger clonotype is one base removed from it; base qualities were not supplied.

The donors were healthy, HIV-negative adults who had no recently reported acute infections or vaccinations. Every donor was a Caucasian adult living in Nashville, Tennessee, USA. In the unsorted samples, 90 million to 100 million PBMCs were counted, and genomic DNA was extracted using the QIAamp DNA Blood Mini kit. Blood was collected by leukapheresis, and PBMCs were isolated by Ficoll-Histopaque density gradient centrifugation and then cryopreserved in liquid nitrogen vapor phase. Sequences SGHRS (CDR1) and YFSETQ (CDR2) are obtained from the germline V gene. Trimming at the junction amounts to 0 bases on V and 3 bases on J, and the germline ends lie 9 bases apart. The CDR3 measures 15 amino acids from cysteine to phenylalanine. Only the CDR3 region is kept as DNA, spanning 45 bases read in frame from base 1.

This clonotype was sampled from a woman between 35 and 50 years old in good health. Some clones in this sample may be carry-over from other donors' samples. This receptor chain uses TRBV5-1 and TRBJ1-4; the D gene is not confidently resolved. Specimen: PBMCs. The DNA reads TGCGCCAGCAGCTTGGAATCCTCTGCTAATGAAAAACTGTTTTTT. It translates as CASSLESSANEKLFF.